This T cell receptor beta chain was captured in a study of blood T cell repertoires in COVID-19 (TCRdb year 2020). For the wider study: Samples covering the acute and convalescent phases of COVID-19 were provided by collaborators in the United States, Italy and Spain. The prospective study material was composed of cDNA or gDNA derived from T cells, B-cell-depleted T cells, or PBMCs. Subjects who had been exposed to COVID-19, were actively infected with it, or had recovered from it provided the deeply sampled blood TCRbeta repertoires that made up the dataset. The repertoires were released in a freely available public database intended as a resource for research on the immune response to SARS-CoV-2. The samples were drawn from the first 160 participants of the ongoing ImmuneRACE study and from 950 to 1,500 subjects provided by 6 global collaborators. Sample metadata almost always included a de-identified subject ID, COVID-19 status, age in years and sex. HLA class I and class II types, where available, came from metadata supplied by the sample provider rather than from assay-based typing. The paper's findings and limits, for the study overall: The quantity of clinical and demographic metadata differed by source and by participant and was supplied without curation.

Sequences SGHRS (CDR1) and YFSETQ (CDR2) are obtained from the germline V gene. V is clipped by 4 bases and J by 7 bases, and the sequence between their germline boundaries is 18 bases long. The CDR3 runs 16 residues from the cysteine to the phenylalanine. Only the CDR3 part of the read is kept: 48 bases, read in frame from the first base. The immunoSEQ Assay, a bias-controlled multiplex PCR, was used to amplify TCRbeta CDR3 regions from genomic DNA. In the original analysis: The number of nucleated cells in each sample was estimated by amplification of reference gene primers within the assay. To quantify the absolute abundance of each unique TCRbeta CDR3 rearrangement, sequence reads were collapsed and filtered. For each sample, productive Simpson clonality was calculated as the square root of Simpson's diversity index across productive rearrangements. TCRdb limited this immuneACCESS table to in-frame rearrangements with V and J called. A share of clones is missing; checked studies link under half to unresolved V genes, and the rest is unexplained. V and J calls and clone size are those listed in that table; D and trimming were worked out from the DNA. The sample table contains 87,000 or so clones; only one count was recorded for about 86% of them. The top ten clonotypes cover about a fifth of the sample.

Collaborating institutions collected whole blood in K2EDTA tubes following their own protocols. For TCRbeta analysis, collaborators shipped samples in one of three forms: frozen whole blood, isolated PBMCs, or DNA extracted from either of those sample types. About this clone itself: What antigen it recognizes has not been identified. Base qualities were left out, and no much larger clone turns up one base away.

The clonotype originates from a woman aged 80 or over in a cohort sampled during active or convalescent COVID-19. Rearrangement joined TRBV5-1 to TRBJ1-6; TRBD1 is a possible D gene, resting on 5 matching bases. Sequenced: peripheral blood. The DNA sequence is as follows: TGCGCCAGCAGCAACCGGGACTTAACGAAGAATTCACCCCTCCACTTT. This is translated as CASSNRDLTKNSPLHF.